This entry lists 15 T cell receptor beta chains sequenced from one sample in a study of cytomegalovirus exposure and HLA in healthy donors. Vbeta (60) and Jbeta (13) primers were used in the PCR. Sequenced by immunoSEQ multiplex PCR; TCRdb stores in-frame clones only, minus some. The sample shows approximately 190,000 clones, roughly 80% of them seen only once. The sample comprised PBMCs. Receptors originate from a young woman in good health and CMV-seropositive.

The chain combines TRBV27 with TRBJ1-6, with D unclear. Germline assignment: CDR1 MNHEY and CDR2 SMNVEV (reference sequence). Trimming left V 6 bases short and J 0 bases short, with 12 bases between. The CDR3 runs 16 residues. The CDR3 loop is CASRQIDFSYNSPLHF. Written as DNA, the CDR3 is TGTGCCAGCAGACAAATTGACTTCTCCTATAATTCACCCCTCCACTTT.

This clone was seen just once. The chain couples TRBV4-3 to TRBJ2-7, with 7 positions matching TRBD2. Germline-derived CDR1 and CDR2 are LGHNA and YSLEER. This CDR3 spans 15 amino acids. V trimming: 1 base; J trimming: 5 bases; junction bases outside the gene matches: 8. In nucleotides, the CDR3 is TGCGCCAGCAGCCAAGGCCCGGGGGGTCCCAACGAGCAGTACTTC. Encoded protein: CASSQGPGGPNEQYF.

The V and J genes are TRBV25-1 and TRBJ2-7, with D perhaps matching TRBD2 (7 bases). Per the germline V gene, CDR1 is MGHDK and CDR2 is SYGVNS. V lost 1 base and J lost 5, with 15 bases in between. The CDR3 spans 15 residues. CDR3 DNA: TGTGCCAGCAGTGAATTTAGGGGGAGGGGCGACGAGCAGTACTTC. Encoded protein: CASSEFRGRGDEQYF.

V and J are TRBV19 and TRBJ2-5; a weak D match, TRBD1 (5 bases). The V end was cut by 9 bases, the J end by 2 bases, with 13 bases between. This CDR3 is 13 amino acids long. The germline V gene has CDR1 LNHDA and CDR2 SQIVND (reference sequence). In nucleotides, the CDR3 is TGTGCCAGCCCAGGGTCGCCTCAAGAGACCCAGTACTTC. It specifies CASPGSPQETQYF.

CDR3 sequence (DNA): TGTGCCAGCAGCGGTCAGACTCCCGAGAGGACCGGGGAGCTGTTTTTT. Residues: CASSGQTPERTGELFF. The rearrangement uses TRBV9 and TRBJ2-2, with D unclear. The V end lost 3 bases, the J end lost 5 bases, and 17 bases lay between the germline ends. Per germline, CDR1 SGDLS and CDR2 YYNGEE. The CDR3 sequence is 16 residues long.

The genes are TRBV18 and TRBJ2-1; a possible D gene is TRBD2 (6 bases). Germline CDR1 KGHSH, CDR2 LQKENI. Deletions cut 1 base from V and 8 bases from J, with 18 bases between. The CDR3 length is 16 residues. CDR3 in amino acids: CASSPLGTPSGDEQFF. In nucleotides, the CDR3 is TGTGCCAGCTCACCACTAGGGACTCCAAGTGGGGATGAGCAGTTCTTC. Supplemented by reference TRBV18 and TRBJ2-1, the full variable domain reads NAGVMQNPRHLVRRRGQEARLRCSPMKGHSHVYWYRQLPEEGLKFMVYLQKENIIDESGMPKERFSAEFPKEGPSILRIQQVVRGDSAAYFCASSPLGTPSGDEQFFGPGTRLTVL.

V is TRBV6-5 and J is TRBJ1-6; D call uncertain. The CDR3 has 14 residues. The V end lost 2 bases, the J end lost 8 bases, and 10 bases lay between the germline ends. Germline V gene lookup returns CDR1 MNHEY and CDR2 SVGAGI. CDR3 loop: CASSYEGRDSPLHF. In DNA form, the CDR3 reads TGTGCCAGCAGTTACGAGGGTAGGGATTCACCCCTCCACTTT.

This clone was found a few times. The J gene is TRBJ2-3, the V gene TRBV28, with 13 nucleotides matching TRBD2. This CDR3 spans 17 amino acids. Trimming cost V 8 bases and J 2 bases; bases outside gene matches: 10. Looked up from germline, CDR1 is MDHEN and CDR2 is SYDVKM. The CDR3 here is CASYPPGLAGITDTQYF. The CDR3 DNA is TGTGCCAGCTATCCGCCGGGACTAGCGGGAATCACAGATACGCAGTATTTT.

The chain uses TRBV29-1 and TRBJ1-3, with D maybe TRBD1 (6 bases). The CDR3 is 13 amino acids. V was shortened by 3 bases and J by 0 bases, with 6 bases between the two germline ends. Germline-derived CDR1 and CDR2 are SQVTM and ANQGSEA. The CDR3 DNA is TGCAGCGTTGAGGACAGCTCTGGAAACACCATATATTTT. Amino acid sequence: CSVEDSSGNTIYF.

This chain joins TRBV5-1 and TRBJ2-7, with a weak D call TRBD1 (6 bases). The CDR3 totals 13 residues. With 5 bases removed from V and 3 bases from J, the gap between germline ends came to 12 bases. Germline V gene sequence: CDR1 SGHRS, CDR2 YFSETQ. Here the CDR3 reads CASRSTDSYEQYF. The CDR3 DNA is TGCGCCAGCAGGTCTACGGACAGCTACGAGCAGTACTTC.

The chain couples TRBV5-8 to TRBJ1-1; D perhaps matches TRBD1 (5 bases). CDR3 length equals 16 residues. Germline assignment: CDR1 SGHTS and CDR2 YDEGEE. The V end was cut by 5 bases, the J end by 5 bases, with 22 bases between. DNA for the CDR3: TGTGCCAGCAGATTTCACGGAGGGGAACGGGAAACTGAAGCTTTCTTT. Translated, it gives CASRFHGGERETEAFF. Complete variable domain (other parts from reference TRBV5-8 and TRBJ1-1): EAGVTQSPTHLIKTRGQQATLRCSPISGHTSVYWYQQALGLGLQFLLWYDEGEERNRGNFPPRFSGRQFPNYSSELNVNALELEDSALYLCASRFHGGERETEAFFGQGTRLTVV.

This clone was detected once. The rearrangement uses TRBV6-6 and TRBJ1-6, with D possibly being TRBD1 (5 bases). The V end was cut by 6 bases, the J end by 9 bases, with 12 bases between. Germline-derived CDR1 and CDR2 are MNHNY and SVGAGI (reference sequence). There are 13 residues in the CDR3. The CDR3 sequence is CASRTGQGSPLHF. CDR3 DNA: TGTGCCAGCAGAACAGGTCAGGGTTCACCCCTCCACTTT.

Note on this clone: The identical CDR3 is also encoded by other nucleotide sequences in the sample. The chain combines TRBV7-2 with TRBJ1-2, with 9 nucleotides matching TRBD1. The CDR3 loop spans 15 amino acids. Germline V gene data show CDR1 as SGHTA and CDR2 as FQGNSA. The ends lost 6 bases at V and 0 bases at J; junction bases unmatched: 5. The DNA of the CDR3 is TGTGCCAGCAGTCTCCGACAGGGGGCTAACTATGGCTACACCTTC. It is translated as CASSLRQGANYGYTF. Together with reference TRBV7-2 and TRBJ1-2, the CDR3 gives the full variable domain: GAGVSQSPSNKVTEKGKDVELRCDPISGHTALYWYRQSLGQGLEFLIYFQGNSAPDKSGLPSDRFSAERTGGSVSTLTIQRTQQEDSAVYLCASSLRQGANYGYTFGSGTRLTVV.

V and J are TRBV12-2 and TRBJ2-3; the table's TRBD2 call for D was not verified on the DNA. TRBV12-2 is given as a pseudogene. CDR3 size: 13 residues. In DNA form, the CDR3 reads TGTGCAAGTCGCCTAGCGGGAGGAGATACGCAGTATTTT. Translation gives CASRLAGGDTQYF.

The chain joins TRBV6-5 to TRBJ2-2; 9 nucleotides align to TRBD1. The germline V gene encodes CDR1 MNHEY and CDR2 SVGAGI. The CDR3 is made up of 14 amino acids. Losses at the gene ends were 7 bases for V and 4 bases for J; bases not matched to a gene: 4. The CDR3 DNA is TGTGCCAGCAAAGGACAGGGGCCCACCGGGGAGCTGTTTTTT. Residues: CASKGQGPTGELFF.